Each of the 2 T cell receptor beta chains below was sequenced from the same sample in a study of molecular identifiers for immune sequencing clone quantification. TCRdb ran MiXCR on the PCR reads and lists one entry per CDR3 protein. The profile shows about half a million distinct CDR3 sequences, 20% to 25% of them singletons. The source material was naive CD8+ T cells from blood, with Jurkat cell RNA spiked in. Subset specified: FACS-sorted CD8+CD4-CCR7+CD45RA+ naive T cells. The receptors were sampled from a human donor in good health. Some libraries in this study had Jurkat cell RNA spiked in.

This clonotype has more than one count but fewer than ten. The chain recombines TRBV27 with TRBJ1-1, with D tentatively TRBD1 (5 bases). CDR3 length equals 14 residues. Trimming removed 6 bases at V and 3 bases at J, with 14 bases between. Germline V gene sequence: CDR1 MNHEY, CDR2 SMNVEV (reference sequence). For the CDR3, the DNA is TGTGCCAGCAGCGCAACAGGCTCGGACACTGAAGCTTTCTTT. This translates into CASSATGSDTEAFF.

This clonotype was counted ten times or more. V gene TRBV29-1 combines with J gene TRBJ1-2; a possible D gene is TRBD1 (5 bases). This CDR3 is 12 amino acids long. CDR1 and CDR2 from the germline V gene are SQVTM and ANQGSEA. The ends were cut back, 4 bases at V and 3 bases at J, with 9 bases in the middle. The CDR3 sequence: CSVGGFDYGYTF. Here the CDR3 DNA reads TGCAGCGTTGGGGGGTTTGACTATGGCTACACCTTC.